This TCR beta chain was profiled in a study of T cell repertoires in cytomegalovirus infection. Study summary: An indication of both CMV infection and matching HLA type came from public TCR beta signatures. Findings of the study overall: It was HLA-C-restricted CMV-specific TCR beta clonotypes that dominated the response ex vivo. Pooled public TCR beta family frequency picked out CMV carriers with the relevant HLA.

This CDR3 is 13 amino acids long. The V end was cut by 3 bases, the J end by 4 bases, with 13 bases between. Germline V CDR1 and CDR2: DFQATT, SNEGSKA (reference sequence). The sample holds a few counts of this clonotype. No antigen is known for it. TCRdb re-called the reads with MiXCR, one entry per CDR3 protein. The table has under 350,000 distinct CDR3 sequences, approximately 9.5% seen once; the top ten hold 3.5% to 4.5%. The sequenced sample consisted of PBMCs. This clonotype was sampled from a human donor in good health (CMV status not recorded). Some clones in this sample may be carry-over from other donors' samples. The chain couples TRBV20-1 to TRBJ2-7, with D tentatively TRBD2 (6 bases). The CDR3: CSASSGSWYEQYF. The CDR3 DNA sequence: TGCAGTGCTAGCTCCGGGAGTTGGTACGAGCAGTACTTC.